The clone carrying this T cell receptor beta chain was picked up one time. Produced via immunoSEQ multiplex PCR; TCRdb's table is partial and in-frame only. The repertoire holds about 130,000 clones, with 75% to 90% as singletons. The data were taken from a study of blood T cell repertoires in COVID-19. CDR3 length: 16 amino acids. Per germline, CDR1 SGDLS and CDR2 YYNGEE. With 0 bases removed from V and 2 bases from J, the gap between germline ends came to 13 bases. The sample comprised PBMCs or T cells enriched from blood (not recorded which). This sequence was found in a man between 25 and 39 years old who had recovered from COVID-19. The chain recombines TRBV9 with TRBJ2-3; tentatively, D is TRBD2 (7 bases). The CDR3 loop reads CASSVAGGGPTDTQYF. CDR3 nucleotides: TGTGCCAGCAGCGTAGCTGGCGGGGGCCCCACAGATACGCAGTATTTT.